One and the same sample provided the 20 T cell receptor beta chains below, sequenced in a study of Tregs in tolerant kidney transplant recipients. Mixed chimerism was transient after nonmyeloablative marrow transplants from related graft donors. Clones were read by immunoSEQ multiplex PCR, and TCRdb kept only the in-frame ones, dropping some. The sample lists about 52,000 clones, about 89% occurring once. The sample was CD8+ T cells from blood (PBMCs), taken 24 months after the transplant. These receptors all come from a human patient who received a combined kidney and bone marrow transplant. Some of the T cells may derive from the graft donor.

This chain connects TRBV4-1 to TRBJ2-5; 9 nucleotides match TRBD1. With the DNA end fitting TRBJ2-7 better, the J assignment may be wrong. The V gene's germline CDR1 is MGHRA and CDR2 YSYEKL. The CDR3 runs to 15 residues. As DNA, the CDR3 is TGCGCCAGCAGCCAGGGGGGACAGGGAATGGACGAGCAGTACTTC. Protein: CASSQGGQGMDEQYF.

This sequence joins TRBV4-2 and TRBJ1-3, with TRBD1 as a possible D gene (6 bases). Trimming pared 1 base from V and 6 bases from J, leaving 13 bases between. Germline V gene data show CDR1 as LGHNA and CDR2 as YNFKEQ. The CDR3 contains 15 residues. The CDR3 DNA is TGTGCCAGCAGCCAAGGACAGGCCCTTCTAAACACCATATATTTT. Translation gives CASSQGQALLNTIYF.

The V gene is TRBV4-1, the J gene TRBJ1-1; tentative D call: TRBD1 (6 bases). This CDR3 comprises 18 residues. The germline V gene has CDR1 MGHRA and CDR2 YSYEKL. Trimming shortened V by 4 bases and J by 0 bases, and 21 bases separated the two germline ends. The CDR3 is CASSLWGHRKELNTEAFF. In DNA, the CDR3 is TGCGCCAGCAGCCTCTGGGGACACCGAAAGGAGTTGAACACTGAAGCTTTCTTT.

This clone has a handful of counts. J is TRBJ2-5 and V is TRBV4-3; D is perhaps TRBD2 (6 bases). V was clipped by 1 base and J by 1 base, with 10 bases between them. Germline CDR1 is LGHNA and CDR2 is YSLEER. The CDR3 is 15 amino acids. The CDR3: CASSQGAGIQETQYF. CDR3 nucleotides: TGCGCCAGCAGCCAAGGGGCGGGGATCCAAGAGACCCAGTACTTC.

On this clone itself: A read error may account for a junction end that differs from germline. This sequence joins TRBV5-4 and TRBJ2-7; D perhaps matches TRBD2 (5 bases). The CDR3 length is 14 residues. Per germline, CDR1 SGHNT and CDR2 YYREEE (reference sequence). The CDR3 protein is CASSLYPGSHEQYF. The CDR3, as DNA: TGTGCCAGTAGCTTGTATCCGGGAAGCCACGAGCAGTACTTC.

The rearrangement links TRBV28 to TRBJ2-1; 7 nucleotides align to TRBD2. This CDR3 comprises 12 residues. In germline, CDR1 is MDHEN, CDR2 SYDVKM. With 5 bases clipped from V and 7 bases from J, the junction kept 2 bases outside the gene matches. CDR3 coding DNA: TGTGCCAGCAGTCCCGGGGGGAATGAGCAGTTCTTC. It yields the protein CASSPGGNEQFF.

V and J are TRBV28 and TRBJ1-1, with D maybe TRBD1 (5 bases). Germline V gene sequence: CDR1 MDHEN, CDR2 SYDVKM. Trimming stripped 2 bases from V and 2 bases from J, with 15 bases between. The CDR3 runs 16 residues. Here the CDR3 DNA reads TGTGCCAGCAGTTTAGTTTTAGGGGCTTTTAACACTGAAGCTTTCTTT. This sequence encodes CASSLVLGAFNTEAFF.

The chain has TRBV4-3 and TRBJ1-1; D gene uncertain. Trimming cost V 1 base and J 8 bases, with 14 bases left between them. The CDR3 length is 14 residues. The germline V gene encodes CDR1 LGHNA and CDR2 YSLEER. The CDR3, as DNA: TGCGCCAGCAGCCAAGTCTCGACTCCTAAGGAAGCTTTCTTT. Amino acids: CASSQVSTPKEAFF.

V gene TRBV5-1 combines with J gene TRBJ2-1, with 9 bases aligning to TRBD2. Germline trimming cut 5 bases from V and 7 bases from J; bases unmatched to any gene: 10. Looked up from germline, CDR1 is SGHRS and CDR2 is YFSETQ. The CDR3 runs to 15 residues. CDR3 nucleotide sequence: TGCGCCAGCAGTGCGGGAGGGCCAGAGAAGAATGAGCAGTTCTTC. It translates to CASSAGGPEKNEQFF.

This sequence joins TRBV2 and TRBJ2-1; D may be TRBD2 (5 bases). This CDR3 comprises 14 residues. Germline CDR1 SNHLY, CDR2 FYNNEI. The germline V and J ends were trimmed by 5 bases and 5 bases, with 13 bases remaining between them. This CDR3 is CASSRGRTNNEQFF. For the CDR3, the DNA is TGTGCCAGCAGTCGAGGGAGAACCAACAATGAGCAGTTCTTC.

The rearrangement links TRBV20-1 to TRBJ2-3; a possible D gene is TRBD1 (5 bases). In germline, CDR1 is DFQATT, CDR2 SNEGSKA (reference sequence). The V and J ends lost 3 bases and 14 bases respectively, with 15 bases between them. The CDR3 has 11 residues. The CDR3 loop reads CSASGWSQGYF. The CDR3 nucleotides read TGCAGTGCTAGCGGCTGGAGTCAGGGGTATTTT.

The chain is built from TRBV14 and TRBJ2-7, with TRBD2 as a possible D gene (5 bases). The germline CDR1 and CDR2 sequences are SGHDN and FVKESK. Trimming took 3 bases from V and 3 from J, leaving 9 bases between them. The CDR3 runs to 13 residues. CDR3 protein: CASSQEDLYEQYF. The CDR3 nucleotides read TGTGCCAGCAGCCAGGAGGACCTCTACGAGCAGTACTTC. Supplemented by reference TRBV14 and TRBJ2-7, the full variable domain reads EAGVTQFPSHSVIEKGQTVTLRCDPISGHDNLYWYRRVMGKEIKFLLHFVKESKQDESGMPNNRFLAERTGGTYSTLKVQPAELEDSGVYFCASSQEDLYEQYFGPGTRLTVT.

The CDR3 spells CASSPTGVRQFF. As DNA, the CDR3 is TGCGCCAGCAGCCCGACCGGGGTAAGGCAGTTCTTC. The V gene is TRBV4-1, the J gene TRBJ2-1; D is perhaps TRBD2 (5 bases). In germline, CDR1 is MGHRA, CDR2 YSYEKL. The CDR3 runs to 12 residues. The V end lost 4 bases, the J end lost 12 bases, and 13 bases lay between the germline ends.

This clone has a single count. CDR3 sequence reads: CASSDFTGTRSDEQFF. In nucleotides, the CDR3 is TGTGCCAGCAGCGACTTCACCGGGACACGAAGCGATGAGCAGTTCTTC. This chain joins TRBV9 and TRBJ2-1; a weak D match, TRBD1 (6 bases). The CDR3 extends over 16 amino acids. The V gene's germline CDR1 is SGDLS and CDR2 YYNGEE. Deletions cut 3 bases from V and 8 bases from J, with 21 bases between.

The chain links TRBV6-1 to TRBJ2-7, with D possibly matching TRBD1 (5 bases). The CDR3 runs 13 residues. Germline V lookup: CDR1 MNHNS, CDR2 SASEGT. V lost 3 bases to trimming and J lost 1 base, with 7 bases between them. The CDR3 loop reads CASSETVSYEQYF. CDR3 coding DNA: TGTGCCAGCAGTGAGACAGTGTCCTACGAGCAGTACTTC.

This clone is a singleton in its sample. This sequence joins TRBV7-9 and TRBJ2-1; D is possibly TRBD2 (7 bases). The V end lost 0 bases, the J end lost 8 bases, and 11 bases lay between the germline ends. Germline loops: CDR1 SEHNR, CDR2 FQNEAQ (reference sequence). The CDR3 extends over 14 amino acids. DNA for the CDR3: TGTGCCAGCAGCTTAGCCGGCGGGGGCGATGAGCAGTTCTTC. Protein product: CASSLAGGGDEQFF.

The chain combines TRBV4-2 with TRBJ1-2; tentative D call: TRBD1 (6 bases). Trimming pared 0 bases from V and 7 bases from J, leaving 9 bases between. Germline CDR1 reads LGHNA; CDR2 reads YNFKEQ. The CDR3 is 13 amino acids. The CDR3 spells CASSQDTRGGYTF. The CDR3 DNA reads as TGTGCCAGCAGCCAAGATACCAGGGGTGGCTACACCTTC.

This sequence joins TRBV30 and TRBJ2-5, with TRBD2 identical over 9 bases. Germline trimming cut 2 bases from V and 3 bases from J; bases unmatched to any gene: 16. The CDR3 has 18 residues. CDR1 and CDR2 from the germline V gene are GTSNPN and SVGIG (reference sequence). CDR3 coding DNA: TGTGCCTGGAGTCCCCCGGATAGCGGGAGTATCAAGGAAGAGACCCAGTACTTC. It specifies CAWSPPDSGSIKEETQYF.

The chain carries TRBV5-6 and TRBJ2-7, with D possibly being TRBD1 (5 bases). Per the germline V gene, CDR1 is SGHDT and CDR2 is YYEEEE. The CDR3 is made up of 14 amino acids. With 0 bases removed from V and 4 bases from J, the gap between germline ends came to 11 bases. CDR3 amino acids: CASSLVVGRYEQYF. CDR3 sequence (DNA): TGTGCCAGCAGCTTGGTAGTGGGGCGGTACGAGCAGTACTTC. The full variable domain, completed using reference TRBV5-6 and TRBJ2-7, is DAGVTQSPTHLIKTRGQQVTLRCSPKSGHDTVSWYQQALGQGPQFIFQYYEEEERQRGNFPDRFSGHQFPNYSSELNVNALLLGDSALYLCASSLVVGRYEQYFGPGTRLTVT.

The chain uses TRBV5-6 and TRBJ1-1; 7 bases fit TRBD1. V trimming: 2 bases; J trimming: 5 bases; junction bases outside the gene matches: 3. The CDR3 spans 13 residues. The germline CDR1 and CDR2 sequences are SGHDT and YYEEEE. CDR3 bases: TGTGCCAGCAGCTTCTCAGGGGGAACTGAAGCTTTCTTT. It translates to CASSFSGGTEAFF.